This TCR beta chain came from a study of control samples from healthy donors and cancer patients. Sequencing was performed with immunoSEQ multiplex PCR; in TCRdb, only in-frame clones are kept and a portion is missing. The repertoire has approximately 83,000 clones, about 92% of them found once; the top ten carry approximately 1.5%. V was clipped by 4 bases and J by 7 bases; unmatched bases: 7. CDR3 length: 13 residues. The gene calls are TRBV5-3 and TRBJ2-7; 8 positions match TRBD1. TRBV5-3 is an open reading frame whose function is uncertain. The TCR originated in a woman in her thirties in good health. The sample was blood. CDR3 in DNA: TGTGCCAGAAGCCAGCAGGGGGCGTGGGAGCAGTACTTC. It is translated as CARSQQGAWEQYF.